These 20 T cell receptor beta chains were sequenced from one sample in a study of cytomegalovirus exposure and HLA in healthy donors. The study ran its PCR with 60 Vbeta and 13 Jbeta primers. Clones were read by immunoSEQ multiplex PCR, and TCRdb kept only the in-frame ones, dropping some. The sample gives approximately 190,000 clones, 70% to 85% of which show up once; 3.4% is in the top ten. Sequencing was carried out using PBMCs. These receptors all stem from a man aged 35 to 55 in good health and CMV-seropositive.

The CDR3 is CASSYPHERTPYEQYF. For the CDR3, the DNA is TGTGCCAGCAGCTACCCCCATGAGCGGACCCCCTACGAGCAGTACTTC. V usage is TRBV11-3 and J usage is TRBJ2-7; possibly TRBD2 for D (5 bases). The CDR3 contains 16 residues. Germline CDR1 and CDR2: SGHNT and YENEEA. V was shortened by 4 bases and J by 2 bases, with 18 bases between the two germline ends.

Comment on this clone: A read error may account for a junction end that differs from germline. The chain employs TRBV7-2 and TRBJ2-7; 8 nucleotides align to TRBD2. Germline values: CDR1 SGHTA, CDR2 FQGNSA. The CDR3 has 11 residues. The CDR3 spells CVSGSSYEQYF. The CDR3 bases are TGTGTCAGCGGGAGCTCCTACGAGCAGTACTTC.

The chain is built from TRBV5-8 and TRBJ1-1; D is possibly TRBD1 (5 bases). Trimming took 0 bases from V and 3 from J, leaving 9 bases between them. Germline V CDR1 and CDR2: SGHTS, YDEGEE. The CDR3 totals 14 residues. This CDR3 reads CASSLAARDTEAFF. The CDR3, as DNA: TGTGCCAGCAGCTTGGCCGCCAGGGACACTGAAGCTTTCTTT.

The CDR3 DNA reads as TGTGCCAGCAGCCCCAGGCGGGAGGGCCAGGGGGAGCAGTTCTTC. It yields the protein CASSPRREGQGEQFF. This rearrangement joins TRBV7-9 to TRBJ2-1, with 9 positions matching TRBD2. Germline trimming cut 5 bases from V and 10 bases from J; bases unmatched to any gene: 12. Germline CDR1 and CDR2: SEHNR and FQNEAQ (reference sequence). CDR3 length equals 15 residues.

This chain connects TRBV4-3 to TRBJ1-4; no clear D gene. CDR3 length: 17 residues. Germline-derived CDR1 and CDR2 are LGHNA and YSLEER. V dropped 0 bases and J dropped 0 bases, with 11 bases sitting between them. The CDR3 loop is CASSQDVSAATNEKLFF. In DNA, the CDR3 is TGCGCCAGCAGCCAAGATGTCAGTGCTGCAACTAATGAAAAACTGTTTTTT.

This chain connects TRBV28 to TRBJ1-2; D is perhaps TRBD1 (5 bases). Germline-derived CDR1 and CDR2 are MDHEN and SYDVKM. Trimming shortened V by 7 bases and J by 11 bases, and 17 bases separated the two germline ends. CDR3 length: 12 residues. Written as DNA, the CDR3 is TGTGCCAGCAACCCTCAGGGCCAAGGGTACACCTTC. Translation: CASNPQGQGYTF.

A note on this clone: The identical CDR3 is also encoded by other nucleotide sequences in the sample. This sequence joins TRBV19 and TRBJ1-5, with a tentative D call TRBD1 (5 bases). Trimming took 1 base from V and 1 from J, leaving 11 bases between them. This CDR3 is 16 amino acids long. From germline, CDR1 is LNHDA and CDR2 SQIVND (reference sequence). The CDR3 here is CASSIGPGSSNQPQHF. In DNA, the CDR3 is TGTGCCAGTAGTATAGGCCCAGGGTCGAGCAATCAGCCCCAGCATTTT. Supplemented by reference TRBV19 and TRBJ1-5, the full variable domain reads DGGITQSPKYLFRKEGQNVTLSCEQNLNHDAMYWYRQDPGQGLRLIYYSQIVNDFQKGDIAEGYSVSREKKESFPLTVTSAQKNPTAFYLCASSIGPGSSNQPQHFGDGTRLSIL.

The CDR3 coding sequence is TGTGCCAGCTCACCAAGGGACAGGGGCGAGACCCAGTACTTC. Translation: CASSPRDRGETQYF. The gene calls are TRBV18 and TRBJ2-5, with TRBD1 identical over 10 bases. The V gene's germline CDR1 is KGHSH and CDR2 LQKENI. Losses at the gene ends were 2 bases for V and 5 bases for J; bases not matched to a gene: 2. The CDR3 sequence is 14 residues long.

The V gene is TRBV2, the J gene TRBJ1-5, with TRBD1 matching over 7 bases. CDR1 and CDR2 (germline): SNHLY, FYNNEI. The CDR3 length is 14 residues. Trimming at V came to 9 bases and at J to 0 bases, leaving 5 bases not matched to a gene. CDR3 in amino acids: CASQGDGSNQPQHF. CDR3 DNA sequence: TGTGCCAGTCAGGGGGATGGTAGCAATCAGCCCCAGCATTTT.

V gene TRBV18 combines with J gene TRBJ1-5; 7 nucleotides agree with TRBD1. V shed 6 bases, J shed 2 bases, and the junction held 7 bases outside the gene matches. The CDR3 contains 15 residues. Germline assignment: CDR1 KGHSH and CDR2 LQKENI. The CDR3 loop is CASSRDRVGNQPQHF. Written as DNA, the CDR3 is TGTGCCAGCTCCCGCGACAGGGTCGGCAATCAGCCCCAGCATTTT.

The V call is TRBV7-9, the J call TRBJ2-3; 13 bases map to TRBD2. CDR3 length equals 15 residues. CDR1 SEHNR and CDR2 FQNEAQ come from the germline V gene (reference sequence). V shed 5 bases and J 3 bases; nucleotides not matched to a gene: 2. The CDR3: CASSQGLAGTDTQYF. Here the CDR3 DNA reads TGTGCCAGCAGCCAGGGACTAGCGGGAACAGATACGCAGTATTTT. The full variable domain, in which reference TRBV7-9 and TRBJ2-3 provide the parts outside the CDR3, is DTGVSQNPRHKITKRGQNVTFRCDPISEHNRLYWYRQTLGQGPEFLTYFQNEAQLEKSRLLSDRFSAERPKGSFSTLEIQRTEQGDSAMYLCASSQGLAGTDTQYFGPGTRLTVL.

This clone was found a few times. The chain carries TRBV5-1 and TRBJ2-1; TRBD1 aligns across 10 bases. The CDR3 sequence is 15 residues long. J lost 1 base, V lost 4 bases, and 2 bases had no gene match. Germline V gives CDR1 SGHRS, CDR2 YFSETQ. The DNA for the CDR3 is TGCGCCAGCAGCGAGGGACAGGGGTCCTACAATGAGCAGTTCTTC. Translation gives CASSEGQGSYNEQFF.

The J gene is TRBJ2-3, the V gene TRBV6-1; D perhaps matches TRBD2 (5 bases). V was cut by 2 bases and J by 2 bases, with 11 bases left in between. Germline V gene lookup returns CDR1 MNHNS and CDR2 SASEGT. The CDR3 loop spans 15 amino acids. The CDR3 DNA sequence: TGTGCCAGCAGTGAACTACAGACTAACACAGATACGCAGTATTTT. Its protein product is CASSELQTNTDTQYF.

The chain is built from TRBV23-1 and TRBJ2-4; 14 bases agree with TRBD2. TRBV23-1 carries the ORF label, with uncertain function. This CDR3 has 18 amino acids. With 7 bases clipped from V and 0 bases from J, the junction kept 8 bases outside the gene matches. The CDR3 coding sequence is TGCGCCAGCATTCCCCCGGGACTAGCGGGGGCAGCCAAAAACATTCAGTACTTC. It yields the protein CASIPPGLAGAAKNIQYF.

The gene calls are TRBV10-3 and TRBJ1-3; no firm D call. CDR3 length equals 13 residues. V was clipped by 7 bases and J by 1 base, with 8 bases between them. Germline values: CDR1 ENHRY, CDR2 SYGVKD. The CDR3 nucleotides are TGTGCCATCACCCGAGGGTCTGGAAACACCATATATTTT. Its protein is CAITRGSGNTIYF.

This chain connects TRBV6-1 to TRBJ2-7, with TRBD1 matching 7 bases. Germline CDR1 MNHNS, CDR2 SASEGT. The trim removed 8 bases at V and 4 bases at J, leaving 14 bases unmatched. The CDR3 loop spans 15 amino acids. For the CDR3, the DNA is TGTGCCAGCCTCGAGGGGCAGGGGGTAATGTACGAGCAGTACTTC. It yields the protein CASLEGQGVMYEQYF.

A word on this clone: The sample contains more than one DNA sequence encoding this CDR3. V and J are TRBV11-2 and TRBJ2-7; 10 positions match TRBD1. Germline trimming cut 6 bases from V and 3 bases from J; bases unmatched to any gene: 8. Germline loops: CDR1 SGHAT, CDR2 FQNNGV. This CDR3 comprises 15 residues. The CDR3: CASSLGTGAGYEQYF. The CDR3 DNA follows: TGTGCCAGCAGTCTGGGGACAGGGGCTGGCTACGAGCAGTACTTC.

The CDR3 DNA sequence: TGTGCCAGCAGCTTAGGAGGTGGTAGGGAAAAACTGTTTTTT. Its translation: CASSLGGGREKLFF. This rearrangement joins TRBV7-9 to TRBJ1-4; D is unclear. CDR1 is SEHNR and CDR2 is FQNEAQ in the germline V gene (reference sequence). Trimming took 1 base from V and 8 from J, leaving 11 bases between them. CDR3 length: 14 amino acids.

This sequence joins TRBV19 and TRBJ1-1; no definite D call. The CDR3 spans 14 residues. The germline V gene encodes CDR1 LNHDA and CDR2 SQIVND (reference sequence). The germline V and J ends were trimmed by 1 base and 1 base, with 7 bases remaining between them. CDR3 sequence: CASSIGAGNTEAFF. For the CDR3, the DNA is TGTGCCAGTAGTATAGGGGCAGGGAACACTGAAGCTTTCTTT.

The rearrangement links TRBV5-4 to TRBJ1-2, with D possibly TRBD1 on 5 matching bases. The V gene's germline CDR1 is SGHNT and CDR2 YYREEE (reference sequence). The CDR3 covers 15 residues. V lost 0 bases and J lost 8, with 17 bases in between. This chain's CDR3 is CASSLAGRRLEGYTF. In DNA, the CDR3 is TGTGCCAGCAGCTTGGCGGGACGGCGACTAGAGGGCTACACCTTC.